The rows below give T cell receptor beta chains drawn from one sample of a study of CD8 T cells in ankylosing spondylitis. TCRdb reprocessed the 5' RACE reads with MiXCR, giving one entry per CDR3 protein. The repertoire holds under 850,000 distinct CDR3 sequences, with roughly 19% as singletons. Sequenced: blood, either unsorted or a sorted T cell fraction (not recorded which). The receptor set was obtained from a male donor with ankylosing spondylitis. Each CDR3 is given with its conserved first and last residue. The order of the fields is J gene, D gene, clone size, V gene, CDR3 protein, CDR3 DNA. The D gene is left open where the match is weak. Part of the rows lack a size; the others show once, few, many or a class for expanded clones.

j_gene: TRBJ2-7
d_gene: TRBD1
abundance: -
v_gene: TRBV3-1
CDR3aa: CASSQGTQGAITYEQYF
CDR3nt: TGTGCCAGCAGCCAAGGAACTCAGGGGGCAATAACCTACGAGCAGTACTTC

j_gene: TRBJ2-1
d_gene: TRBD1
abundance: -
v_gene: TRBV4-3
CDR3aa: CASRRDRGPDEQFF
CDR3nt: TGCGCCAGCAGGCGGGACAGGGGGCCGGATGAGCAGTTCTTC

j_gene: TRBJ1-5
d_gene: -
abundance: -
v_gene: TRBV20-1
CDR3aa: CSAATGGAQPQHF
CDR3nt: TGCAGTGCTGCAACAGGAGGGGCTCAGCCCCAGCATTTT

j_gene: TRBJ2-5
d_gene: TRBD2
abundance: few
v_gene: TRBV20-1
CDR3aa: CSAKRSLAGETQYF
CDR3nt: TGCAGTGCTAAAAGGAGCCTAGCGGGAGAGACCCAGTACTTC

j_gene: TRBJ1-5
d_gene: -
abundance: -
v_gene: TRBV5-1
CDR3aa: CASSVDSGGNQPQHF
CDR3nt: TGCGCCAGCAGCGTCGACTCGGGGGGAAATCAGCCCCAGCATTTT

j_gene: TRBJ1-2
d_gene: TRBD1
abundance: few
v_gene: TRBV10-3
CDR3aa: CAISQGASGVPNYGYTF
CDR3nt: TGTGCCATCAGTCAGGGGGCCTCCGGCGTTCCTAACTATGGCTACACCTTC

j_gene: TRBJ1-1
d_gene: -
abundance: -
v_gene: TRBV12-3/TRBV12-4
CDR3aa: CASSLNSGGTEAFF
CDR3nt: TGTGCCAGCAGTTTAAATTCAGGAGGCACTGAAGCTTTCTTT

j_gene: TRBJ2-7
d_gene: -
abundance: -
v_gene: TRBV4-1
CDR3aa: CASSHYRDSYEQYF
CDR3nt: TGCGCCAGCAGCCACTACAGGGACTCCTACGAGCAGTACTTC

j_gene: TRBJ2-7
d_gene: TRBD1
abundance: -
v_gene: TRBV2
CDR3aa: CASGTALTYEQYF
CDR3nt: TGTGCCAGCGGGACAGCCTTAACCTACGAGCAGTACTTC

j_gene: TRBJ2-3
d_gene: TRBD2
abundance: many
v_gene: TRBV9
CDR3aa: CASSPWGRGDTDTQYF
CDR3nt: TGTGCCAGCAGCCCCTGGGGACGGGGGGACACAGATACGCAGTATTTT

j_gene: TRBJ2-3
d_gene: TRBD1
abundance: many
v_gene: TRBV29-1
CDR3aa: CSGHRGLGDTQYF
CDR3nt: TGCAGCGGTCATAGGGGGCTGGGAGATACGCAGTATTTT

j_gene: TRBJ1-1
d_gene: -
abundance: -
v_gene: TRBV25-1
CDR3aa: CASSAHYTEAFF
CDR3nt: TGTGCCAGCAGTGCCCATTACACTGAAGCTTTCTTT

j_gene: TRBJ2-3
d_gene: TRBD1
abundance: -
v_gene: TRBV7-3
CDR3aa: CASSFGGDRGDTQYF
CDR3nt: TGTGCCAGCAGCTTTGGTGGGGACAGGGGGGATACGCAGTATTTT

j_gene: TRBJ1-5
d_gene: -
abundance: -
v_gene: TRBV20-1
CDR3aa: CSASKVGRESQPQHF
CDR3nt: TGCAGTGCTAGCAAAGTGGGCAGGGAAAGTCAGCCCCAGCATTTT

j_gene: TRBJ1-5
d_gene: TRBD1
abundance: few
v_gene: TRBV6-1
CDR3aa: CASSRPGGQPQHF
CDR3nt: TGTGCCAGCAGTAGGCCAGGGGGACAGCCCCAGCATTTT

j_gene: TRBJ2-3
d_gene: TRBD1
abundance: few
v_gene: TRBV7-2
CDR3aa: CASTPQGVSTDTQYF
CDR3nt: TGTGCCAGCACCCCCCAGGGGGTGAGCACAGATACGCAGTATTTT

j_gene: TRBJ2-1
d_gene: TRBD1
abundance: -
v_gene: TRBV24-1
CDR3aa: CATSGTGSNEQFF
CDR3nt: TGTGCCACCTCCGGGACAGGTAGCAATGAGCAGTTCTTC

j_gene: TRBJ2-1
d_gene: -
abundance: -
v_gene: TRBV29-1
CDR3aa: CSVEDPRTSALSSYNEQFF
CDR3nt: TGCAGCGTTGAAGATCCTAGGACAAGTGCCCTAAGCTCCTACAATGAGCAGTTCTTC

j_gene: TRBJ2-1
d_gene: TRBD2
abundance: few
v_gene: TRBV20-1
CDR3aa: CSARSLADSYNEQFF
CDR3nt: TGCAGTGCTAGGTCCCTAGCGGACTCCTACAATGAGCAGTTCTTC

j_gene: TRBJ2-3
d_gene: TRBD1
abundance: -
v_gene: TRBV2
CDR3aa: CASRKGANTDTQYF
CDR3nt: TGTGCCAGCAGAAAGGGGGCCAACACAGATACGCAGTATTTT

j_gene: TRBJ1-2
d_gene: -
abundance: -
v_gene: TRBV3-1
CDR3aa: CASSQVSTGAGYTF
CDR3nt: TGTGCCAGCAGCCAAGTGTCAACAGGCGCTGGCTACACCTTC

j_gene: TRBJ2-7
d_gene: TRBD1
abundance: many
v_gene: TRBV5-1
CDR3aa: CASSLGTETYEQYF
CDR3nt: TGTGCCAGCAGCTTAGGGACAGAGACCTACGAGCAGTACTTC

j_gene: TRBJ2-1
d_gene: -
abundance: -
v_gene: TRBV27
CDR3aa: CASSSLRSSYNEQFF
CDR3nt: TGTGCCAGCAGTTCCCTGAGGAGCTCCTACAATGAGCAGTTCTTC

j_gene: TRBJ2-1
d_gene: TRBD2
abundance: -
v_gene: TRBV28
CDR3aa: CASSPPGLAGGTYNEQFF
CDR3nt: TGTGCCAGCAGTCCCCCGGGACTAGCGGGGGGCACCTACAATGAGCAGTTCTTC

j_gene: TRBJ1-1
d_gene: -
abundance: few
v_gene: TRBV6-2/TRBV6-3
CDR3aa: CASSYSEASNTEAFF
CDR3nt: TGTGCCAGCAGTTACTCTGAGGCGTCGAACACTGAAGCTTTCTTT

j_gene: TRBJ1-4
d_gene: -
abundance: few
v_gene: TRBV20-1
CDR3aa: CSARDRRATNEKLFF
CDR3nt: TGCAGTGCTCGCGATCGACGGGCAACTAATGAAAAACTGTTTTTT

j_gene: TRBJ1-3
d_gene: TRBD1
abundance: many
v_gene: TRBV28
CDR3aa: CASSSTGGPISIYF
CDR3nt: TGTGCCAGCAGCAGCACAGGGGGCCCGATCAGCATATATTTT

j_gene: TRBJ2-2
d_gene: -
abundance: many
v_gene: TRBV29-1
CDR3aa: CSAQGGTGELFF
CDR3nt: TGCAGCGCCCAGGGTGGAACCGGGGAGCTGTTTTTT

j_gene: TRBJ2-1
d_gene: TRBD2
abundance: many
v_gene: TRBV25-1
CDR3aa: CASSPLTSGHEQFF
CDR3nt: TGTGCCAGCAGTCCCCTGACTAGCGGCCATGAGCAGTTCTTC

j_gene: TRBJ2-1
d_gene: -
abundance: -
v_gene: TRBV7-2
CDR3aa: CASSLDHYNEQFF
CDR3nt: TGTGCCAGCAGCCTGGACCACTACAATGAGCAGTTCTTC

j_gene: TRBJ2-2
d_gene: -
abundance: -
v_gene: TRBV4-1
CDR3aa: CASSQEILAADTGELFF
CDR3nt: TGCGCCAGCAGCCAAGAAATTTTGGCAGCGGACACCGGGGAGCTGTTTTTT

j_gene: TRBJ2-2
d_gene: -
abundance: -
v_gene: TRBV6-5
CDR3aa: CASSYSRVGAGELFF
CDR3nt: TGTGCCAGCAGTTACTCAAGGGTTGGGGCCGGGGAGCTGTTTTTT

j_gene: TRBJ2-5
d_gene: TRBD2
abundance: -
v_gene: TRBV11-2
CDR3aa: CASIGAAGGVETQYF
CDR3nt: TGTGCCAGCATCGGGGCGGCGGGAGGGGTTGAGACCCAGTACTTC

j_gene: TRBJ1-4
d_gene: -
abundance: few
v_gene: TRBV7-8
CDR3aa: CASSLEAYEKLFF
CDR3nt: TGTGCCAGCAGCTTAGAAGCGTATGAAAAACTGTTTTTT

j_gene: TRBJ1-1
d_gene: -
abundance: few
v_gene: TRBV28
CDR3aa: CASRSTPFEPEAFF
CDR3nt: TGTGCCAGCAGATCGACACCGTTTGAACCTGAAGCTTTCTTT

j_gene: TRBJ1-1
d_gene: -
abundance: few
v_gene: TRBV10-3
CDR3aa: CAIKSLTSPTEAFF
CDR3nt: TGTGCCATCAAGAGTCTGACGAGCCCTACTGAAGCTTTCTTT

j_gene: TRBJ1-5
d_gene: TRBD1
abundance: few
v_gene: TRBV15
CDR3aa: CATSRVGQDNQPQHF
CDR3nt: TGTGCCACCAGCAGAGTTGGACAGGACAATCAGCCCCAGCATTTT

j_gene: TRBJ2-7
d_gene: -
abundance: -
v_gene: TRBV7-8
CDR3aa: CASSLEEISPEQYF
CDR3nt: TGTGCCAGCAGCTTAGAGGAGATCTCCCCCGAGCAGTACTTC

j_gene: TRBJ2-1
d_gene: -
abundance: -
v_gene: TRBV7-2
CDR3aa: CASSPNGLSDEQFF
CDR3nt: TGTGCCAGCAGCCCCAATGGGCTCAGCGATGAGCAGTTCTTC

j_gene: TRBJ2-5
d_gene: TRBD1
abundance: few
v_gene: TRBV29-1
CDR3aa: CSVDLDRGGTQYF
CDR3nt: TGCAGCGTTGACCTGGACAGGGGGGGGACCCAGTACTTC

j_gene: TRBJ2-1
d_gene: TRBD2
abundance: once
v_gene: TRBV12-3/TRBV12-4
CDR3aa: CASNPLSAGGGHNEQFF
CDR3nt: TGTGCCAGCAACCCCCTGTCGGCGGGGGGGGGCCACAATGAGCAGTTCTTC

j_gene: TRBJ2-3
d_gene: -
abundance: -
v_gene: TRBV5-6
CDR3aa: CASSLGWGPDTQYF
CDR3nt: TGTGCCAGCAGCTTGGGGTGGGGTCCAGATACGCAGTATTTT

j_gene: TRBJ1-1
d_gene: -
abundance: once
v_gene: TRBV20-1
CDR3aa: CSARTDRGSTEAFF
CDR3nt: TGCAGTGCTCGCACAGATAGAGGGAGCACTGAAGCTTTCTTT